The 25 T cell receptor beta chains in this list originate from one sample, sequenced in a study of cytomegalovirus exposure and HLA in healthy donors. Vbeta (60) and Jbeta (13) primers were used in the PCR. The data were produced by immunoSEQ multiplex PCR, yet TCRdb's version contains in-frame clones alone and is incomplete. Of around 120,000 clones in the sample, 55% to 75% were seen once. The sequencing input was PBMCs. The receptors stem from a human donor in good health.

The chain is built from TRBV6-5 and TRBJ1-2; perhaps TRBD1 as D (5 bases). V lost 6 bases and J lost 4, with 15 bases in between. CDR1 MNHEY and CDR2 SVGAGI come from the germline V gene. The CDR3 has 14 residues. CDR3 region: CASSPKWGPYGYTF. For the CDR3, the DNA is TGTGCCAGCAGCCCGAAGTGGGGCCCCTATGGCTACACCTTC.

The gene calls are TRBV7-2 and TRBJ1-5, with unresolved D. CDR3 length equals 17 residues. V was trimmed by 2 bases and J by 2 bases, leaving 16 bases between them. In germline, CDR1 is SGHTA, CDR2 FQGNSA. The CDR3 is CASSLSVLPGGNQPQHF. CDR3 DNA sequence: TGTGCCAGCAGCTTAAGTGTTCTTCCGGGAGGCAATCAGCCCCAGCATTTT.

This chain uses TRBV9 with TRBJ2-1; no definite D call. CDR3 size: 13 residues. CDR1 SGDLS and CDR2 YYNGEE come from the germline V gene. Trimming cost V 2 bases and J 7 bases, with 10 bases left between them. The CDR3 nucleotides read TGTGCCAGCAGCGTGACCGGAGTGAATGAGCAGTTCTTC. Protein sequence: CASSVTGVNEQFF.

In this sample, this clone turned up once. This chain joins TRBV7-2 and TRBJ2-5; 8 positions match TRBD1. The V and J ends lost 1 base and 5 bases, in that order; junction bases with no gene match: 6. CDR3 length: 15 residues. The germline V gene encodes CDR1 SGHTA and CDR2 FQGNSA. The chain's CDR3 is CASSLVPGGGETQYF. CDR3 nucleotides: TGTGCCAGCAGCTTAGTTCCAGGGGGCGGGGAGACCCAGTACTTC.

The rearrangement joins TRBV14 to TRBJ2-3; TRBD2 matches at 10 bases. In germline, CDR1 is SGHDN, CDR2 FVKESK. V was clipped by 2 bases and J by 2 bases; unmatched bases: 13. CDR3 size: 19 residues. The CDR3 loop is CASSQRPSKLAGVTDTQYF. The DNA for the CDR3 is TGTGCCAGCAGCCAACGTCCGTCGAAGCTAGCGGGAGTCACAGATACGCAGTATTTT.

The chain couples TRBV5-1 to TRBJ2-7; weak D call: TRBD2 (5 bases). CDR3 length equals 15 residues. Germline values: CDR1 SGHRS, CDR2 YFSETQ. Trimming cost V 3 bases and J 3 bases, with 16 bases left between them. The CDR3 nucleotides are TGCGCCAGCAGCTCTTCGGACCGGACTCTCTACGAGCAGTACTTC. Its translation: CASSSSDRTLYEQYF.

This sequence joins TRBV6-6 and TRBJ2-5; TRBD1 agrees at 8 bases. The V gene's germline CDR1 is MNHNY and CDR2 SVGAGI (reference sequence). The CDR3 extends over 15 amino acids. V gave up 0 bases and J gave up 5 bases; unmatched junction bases: 5. CDR3 in DNA: TGTGCCAGCAGTTACTCGGGGACAGGAAGCGAGACCCAGTACTTC. This codes for CASSYSGTGSETQYF.

The chain joins TRBV11-3 to TRBJ2-1; perhaps TRBD2 as D (6 bases). CDR1 and CDR2 (germline): SGHNT, YENEEA. V was cut by 1 base and J by 4 bases, with 14 bases left in between. CDR3 length: 16 residues. The CDR3, as DNA: TGTGCCAGCAGCTTAGTGGGGTCAGGAGGGTACAATGAGCAGTTCTTC. This gives the protein CASSLVGSGGYNEQFF.

The rearrangement uses TRBV19 and TRBJ2-1, with 12 positions matching TRBD1. Germline trimming cut 5 bases from V and 6 bases from J; bases unmatched to any gene: 11. Germline V gene data show CDR1 as LNHDA and CDR2 as SQIVND (reference sequence). This CDR3 region has 17 residues. The CDR3 loop reads CASSPGQGAFRFNEQFF. CDR3 bases: TGTGCCAGTAGTCCGGGACAGGGGGCTTTCCGCTTCAATGAGCAGTTCTTC.

The rearrangement joins TRBV28 to TRBJ1-6; a weak D match, TRBD1 (5 bases). The CDR3 runs to 14 residues. The germline gives CDR1 MDHEN, CDR2 SYDVKM. V shed 7 bases and J shed 8 bases, with 15 bases lying between them. The CDR3 coding sequence is TGTGCCAGCACTATCCTCAAAGGGGATTCACCCCTCCACTTT. Protein sequence: CASTILKGDSPLHF.

The rearrangement links TRBV7-6 to TRBJ2-1, with 9 bases matching TRBD2. The V and J ends lost 1 base and 2 bases, in that order; junction bases with no gene match: 0. Germline values: CDR1 SGHVS, CDR2 FNYEAQ. CDR3 length equals 15 residues. The CDR3 region is CASSLGGGAYNEQFF. CDR3 coding DNA: TGTGCCAGCAGCTTAGGCGGGGGGGCCTACAATGAGCAGTTCTTC.

In regard to this clone: A much larger clone sits a single nucleotide away, making a read error possible. V usage is TRBV6-5 and J usage is TRBJ1-2; TRBD1 matches 9 bases. Germline V CDR1 and CDR2: MNHEY, SVGAGI. The junction had 13 bases not matched to a gene; V was cut back by 4 bases and J by 7 bases. This CDR3 comprises 16 residues. The CDR3 DNA follows: TGTGCCAGCAGTTTCTCGAATCTAGGGACAGGGTCTGGCTACACCTTC. Encoded protein: CASSFSNLGTGSGYTF.

For this clone: The sample holds other DNA sequences that translate to the same CDR3. The rearrangement uses TRBV7-2 and TRBJ2-7, with 8 bases that match TRBD2. CDR3 length: 13 amino acids. V was clipped by 1 base and J by 4 bases; unmatched bases: 0. The germline V gene encodes CDR1 SGHTA and CDR2 FQGNSA. Here the CDR3 reads CASSLGGGYEQYF. DNA for the CDR3: TGTGCCAGCAGCTTAGGCGGGGGGTACGAGCAGTACTTC.

The chain employs TRBV4-1 and TRBJ1-1; D is perhaps TRBD1 (5 bases). V lost 0 bases to trimming and J lost 5 bases, with 13 bases between them. Germline V gene data show CDR1 as MGHRA and CDR2 as YSYEKL. The CDR3 loop spans 15 amino acids. The CDR3 coding sequence is TGCGCCAGCAGCCAAGAGGGCTTGCGGGGGACTGAAGCTTTCTTT. It translates to CASSQEGLRGTEAFF.

This clone has a handful of counts. V and J are TRBV7-9 and TRBJ2-5, with a tentative D call TRBD2 (5 bases). Trimming removed 5 bases at V and 13 bases at J, with 20 bases between. Per the germline V gene, CDR1 is SEHNR and CDR2 is FQNEAQ (reference sequence). The CDR3 runs 13 residues. The CDR3 sequence: CASSPSAGGYRYF. The CDR3, as DNA: TGTGCCAGCAGCCCGTCGGCGGGCGGCTATCGGTACTTC.

The chain links TRBV4-1 to TRBJ2-5, with TRBD2 matching over 13 bases. Germline lookup yields CDR1 MGHRA and CDR2 YSYEKL. V lost 8 bases to trimming and J lost 2 bases; unmatched junction nucleotides: 5. The CDR3 loop spans 15 amino acids. CDR3 residues: CASRTGLAGQETQYF. In DNA, the CDR3 is TGCGCCAGCCGAACGGGACTAGCGGGACAAGAGACCCAGTACTTC.

This chain uses TRBV28 with TRBJ2-7; 7 bases are a match to TRBD2. CDR1 and CDR2 from the germline V gene are MDHEN and SYDVKM. The CDR3 consists of 12 residues. Losses at the gene ends were 6 bases for V and 3 bases for J; bases not matched to a gene: 2. The CDR3 region is CASRGGYYEQYF. In DNA, the CDR3 is TGTGCCAGCAGGGGGGGGTACTACGAGCAGTACTTC.

The J gene is TRBJ2-5, the V gene TRBV2; TRBD2 matches 8 bases. V was clipped by 4 bases and J by 0 bases; unmatched bases: 4. The CDR3 totals 15 residues. Germline CDR1 and CDR2: SNHLY and FYNNEI. CDR3 nucleotide sequence: TGTGCCAGCAGTGGGGTAGCGGGAAACCAAGAGACCCAGTACTTC. This encodes CASSGVAGNQETQYF. Looking up the rest from reference TRBV2 and TRBJ2-5 gives the full variable domain: EPEVTQTPSHQVTQMGQEVILRCVPISNHLYFYWYRQILGQKVEFLVSFYNNEISEKSEIFDDQFSVERPDGSNFTLKIRSTKLEDSAMYFCASSGVAGNQETQYFGPGTRLLVL.

The V gene is TRBV9, the J gene TRBJ2-5, with D possibly matching TRBD2 (5 bases). The length of the CDR3 is 14 residues. The V end was cut by 0 bases, the J end by 13 bases, with 19 bases between. Germline CDR1 and CDR2: SGDLS and YYNGEE. CDR3 in amino acids: CASSVGSSPETGYF. The CDR3 region has the DNA TGTGCCAGCAGCGTAGGTTCTAGCCCAGAGACTGGGTACTTC.

As concerns this clone: This CDR3 is also generated by other DNA sequences in the sample. The rearrangement uses TRBV16 and TRBJ1-3; the D gene is possibly TRBD1 (6 bases). The ends were cut back, 6 bases at V and 1 base at J, with 10 bases in the middle. Germline-derived CDR1 and CDR2 are KGHSY and FQNENV. The CDR3 has 14 residues. CDR3 in DNA: TGTGCCAGCAGGCAGGGGCTATCTGGAAACACCATATATTTT. Protein: CASRQGLSGNTIYF. Looking up the rest from reference TRBV16 and TRBJ1-3 gives the full variable domain: GEEVAQTPKHLVRGEGQKAKLYCAPIKGHSYVFWYQQVLKNEFKFLISFQNENVFDETGMPKERFSAKCLPNSPCSLEIQATKLEDSAVYFCASRQGLSGNTIYFGEGSWLTVV.

This clone has more than one count but fewer than ten. The chain has TRBV9 and TRBJ2-7, with a weak D call TRBD1 (5 bases). V gave up 0 bases and J gave up 2 bases, with 12 bases separating them. Germline lookup yields CDR1 SGDLS and CDR2 YYNGEE. This CDR3 is built from 15 residues. For the CDR3, the DNA is TGTGCCAGCAGCGTAGGGGCTGGGGCTACCTACGAGCAGTACTTC. Protein product: CASSVGAGATYEQYF.

The rearrangement links TRBV13 to TRBJ2-3; 12 nucleotides match TRBD2. With V trimmed by 4 bases and J by 7 bases, 6 bases remained unmatched. The germline V gene encodes CDR1 PRHDT and CDR2 FYEKMQ (reference sequence). The CDR3 is made up of 15 amino acids. Here the CDR3 DNA reads TGTGCCAGCAGCTCTCGACTAGCGGGAGAAAATACGCAGTATTTT. Encoded protein: CASSSRLAGENTQYF. Full variable domain (outside the CDR3, taken from reference TRBV13 and TRBJ2-3): AAGVIQSPRHLIKEKRETATLKCYPIPRHDTVYWYQQGPGQDPQFLISFYEKMQSDKGSIPDRFSAQQFSDYHSELNMSSLELGDSALYFCASSSRLAGENTQYFGPGTRLTVL.

The chain combines TRBV5-1 with TRBJ2-1, with 8 bases fitting TRBD2. Trimming took 1 base from V and 0 from J; bases not matched to a gene: 6. Germline values: CDR1 SGHRS, CDR2 YFSETQ. This CDR3 region has 17 residues. CDR3 nucleotide sequence: TGCGCCAGCAGCTTGCATAGCGGGACTAGCTCCTACAATGAGCAGTTCTTC. This gives the protein CASSLHSGTSSYNEQFF.

The chain uses TRBV14 and TRBJ2-1, with 9 bases lining up with TRBD2. Unmatched junction bases numbered 4, after V lost 2 bases and J lost 2 bases. This CDR3 is built from 16 residues. From germline, CDR1 is SGHDN and CDR2 FVKESK. CDR3 sequence (DNA): TGTGCCAGCAGCCAAATAGCGGGAGTTCCCTACAATGAGCAGTTCTTC. Translation: CASSQIAGVPYNEQFF. The complete variable domain, with remaining parts taken from reference TRBV14 and TRBJ2-1, reads EAGVTQFPSHSVIEKGQTVTLRCDPISGHDNLYWYRRVMGKEIKFLLHFVKESKQDESGMPNNRFLAERTGGTYSTLKVQPAELEDSGVYFCASSQIAGVPYNEQFFGPGTRLTVL.

The V call is TRBV25-1, the J call TRBJ1-2; TRBD1 matches 7 bases. CDR1 is MGHDK, CDR2 SYGVNS, per germline. The CDR3 totals 17 residues. With 1 base clipped from V and 1 base from J, the junction kept 9 bases outside the gene matches. CDR3 sequence reads: CASSELTRDSGNYGYTF. The CDR3 DNA reads TGTGCCAGCAGTGAATTAACCCGGGACAGCGGTAACTATGGCTACACCTTC.